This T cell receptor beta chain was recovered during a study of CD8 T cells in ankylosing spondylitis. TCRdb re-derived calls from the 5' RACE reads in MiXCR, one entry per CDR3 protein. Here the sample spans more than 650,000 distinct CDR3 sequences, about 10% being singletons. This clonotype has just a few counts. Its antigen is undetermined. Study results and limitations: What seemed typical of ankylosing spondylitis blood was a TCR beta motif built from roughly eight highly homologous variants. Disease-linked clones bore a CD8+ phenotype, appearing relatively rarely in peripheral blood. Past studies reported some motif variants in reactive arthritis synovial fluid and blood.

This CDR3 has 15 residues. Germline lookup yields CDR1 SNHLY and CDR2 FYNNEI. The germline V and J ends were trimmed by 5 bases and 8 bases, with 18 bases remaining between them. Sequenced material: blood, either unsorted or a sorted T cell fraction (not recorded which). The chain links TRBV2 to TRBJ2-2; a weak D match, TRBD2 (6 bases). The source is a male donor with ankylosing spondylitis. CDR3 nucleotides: TGTGCCAGCAGTAGTATGGGACCGGCGGGAGGGGAGCTGTTTTTT. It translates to CASSSMGPAGGELFF. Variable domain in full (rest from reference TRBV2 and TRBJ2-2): EPEVTQTPSHQVTQMGQEVILRCVPISNHLYFYWYRQILGQKVEFLVSFYNNEISEKSEIFDDQFSVERPDGSNFTLKIRSTKLEDSAMYFCASSSMGPAGGELFFGEGSRLTVL.